Below are 26 T cell receptor beta chains sequenced from a single sample in a study of OX40 agonist ivuxolimab in advanced cancers. Sequenced by immunoSEQ multiplex PCR; TCRdb stores in-frame clones only, minus some. This sample carries about 50,000 clones, around 87% of them seen once, and the ten largest clones take approximately 2%. Sequencing used CD4+ or CD8+ T cells sorted from blood, obtained in a trial of the OX40 agonist ivuxolimab. The receptors derive from an adult with an advanced solid tumor such as melanoma, head and neck, liver or kidney cancer.

The CDR3 sequence is CASSPDRGTGAQYF. CDR3 sequence (DNA): TGCGCCAGCAGCCCGGACAGAGGCACGGGGGCCCAGTACTTC. The chain carries TRBV5-1 and TRBJ2-5, with D possibly being TRBD1 or TRBD2 (6 bases each). V was trimmed by 4 bases and J by 9 bases, leaving 19 bases between them. Germline loops: CDR1 SGHRS, CDR2 YFSETQ. The CDR3 covers 14 residues. The entire variable domain, with the rest obtained from reference TRBV5-1 and TRBJ2-5, is as follows: KAGVTQTPRYLIKTRGQQVTLSCSPISGHRSVSWYQQTPGQGLQFLFEYFSETQRNKGNFPGRFSGRQFSNSRSEMNVSTLELGDSALYLCASSPDRGTGAQYFGPGTRLLVL.

The chain recombines TRBV5-1 with TRBJ1-1; 12 bases line up with TRBD1. This CDR3 contains 16 residues. Looked up from germline, CDR1 is SGHRS and CDR2 is YFSETQ. The V segment lost 4 bases and the J segment 1 base; nucleotides outside the gene matches: 5. In DNA form, the CDR3 reads TGCGCCAGCAGCACCGGGACAGGGGGCGCGAACACTGAAGCTTTCTTT. Translating it yields CASSTGTGGANTEAFF. Together with reference TRBV5-1 and TRBJ1-1, the CDR3 gives the full variable domain: KAGVTQTPRYLIKTRGQQVTLSCSPISGHRSVSWYQQTPGQGLQFLFEYFSETQRNKGNFPGRFSGRQFSNSRSEMNVSTLELGDSALYLCASSTGTGGANTEAFFGQGTRLTVV.

The J gene is TRBJ1-4, the V gene TRBV6-5; possible D gene TRBD1, 5 bases. Per the germline V gene, CDR1 is MNHEY and CDR2 is SVGAGI. The CDR3 has 14 amino acids. The V and J ends lost 5 bases and 5 bases respectively, with 12 bases between them. CDR3: CASSRTPSNEKLFF. DNA of the CDR3: TGTGCCAGCAGTCGGACACCGTCCAATGAAAAACTGTTTTTT.

This chain connects TRBV10-3 to TRBJ1-5; 7 nucleotides line up with TRBD1. The germline V gene has CDR1 ENHRY and CDR2 SYGVKD. There are 13 residues in the CDR3. The V segment lost 6 bases and the J segment 4 bases; nucleotides outside the gene matches: 3. CDR3 sequence (DNA): TGTGCCATCAGCTTACAGGGGAATCAGCCCCAGCATTTT. This sequence encodes CAISLQGNQPQHF.

The chain couples TRBV30 to TRBJ2-5; D gene unclear. This CDR3 contains 14 residues. From germline, CDR1 is GTSNPN and CDR2 SVGIG (reference sequence). V dropped 0 bases and J dropped 1 base, with 9 bases sitting between them. The CDR3 region is CAWSVSEIQETQYF. For the CDR3, the DNA is TGTGCCTGGAGTGTTTCGGAAATCCAAGAGACCCAGTACTTC.

This chain links TRBV5-1 with TRBJ2-4, with 9 bases that match TRBD1. With 3 bases clipped from V and 13 bases from J, the junction kept 11 bases outside the gene matches. CDR3 length: 14 amino acids. Germline CDR1 reads SGHRS; CDR2 reads YFSETQ. The CDR3 reads CASSSQPRQGGQYF. For the CDR3, the DNA is TGCGCCAGCAGCTCCCAACCAAGACAGGGGGGGCAGTACTTC.

The J gene is TRBJ1-4, the V gene TRBV28; a weak D match, TRBD1 (6 bases). V dropped 3 bases and J dropped 6 bases, with 11 bases sitting between them. This CDR3 is 14 amino acids long. The germline CDR1 and CDR2 sequences are MDHEN and SYDVKM. The CDR3 here is CASSFHTGYEKLFF. The CDR3 nucleotides read TGTGCCAGCAGTTTCCACACAGGGTATGAAAAACTGTTTTTT.

This chain links TRBV9 with TRBJ2-7; D call uncertain. Per germline, CDR1 SGDLS and CDR2 YYNGEE. The CDR3 contains 13 residues. V was clipped by 1 base and J by 6 bases, with 11 bases between them. The CDR3 loop is CASSVTLSGEQYF. The CDR3 DNA reads TGTGCCAGCAGCGTAACTCTGTCGGGCGAGCAGTACTTC.

The V and J genes are TRBV7-9 and TRBJ2-5; D unresolved. Germline lookup yields CDR1 SEHNR and CDR2 FQNEAQ (reference sequence). V was cut by 1 base and J by 2 bases, with 11 bases left in between. The CDR3 covers 15 residues. The CDR3 loop is CASSLEATLQETQYF. In nucleotides, the CDR3 is TGTGCCAGCAGCTTAGAGGCGACACTGCAAGAGACCCAGTACTTC. The whole variable domain, remainder taken from reference TRBV7-9 and TRBJ2-5, is DTGVSQNPRHKITKRGQNVTFRCDPISEHNRLYWYRQTLGQGPEFLTYFQNEAQLEKSRLLSDRFSAERPKGSFSTLEIQRTEQGDSAMYLCASSLEATLQETQYFGPGTRLLVL.

This clone was picked up one time. V is TRBV27 and J is TRBJ1-1; TRBD1 agrees at 8 bases. The CDR3 totals 16 residues. The germline CDR1 and CDR2 sequences are MNHEY and SMNVEV (reference sequence). V was clipped by 3 bases and J by 0 bases; unmatched bases: 6. For the CDR3, the DNA is TGTGCCAGCAGTTTCTCCGGGACAGGATTGAACACTGAAGCTTTCTTT. Protein sequence: CASSFSGTGLNTEAFF.

This chain uses TRBV7-2 with TRBJ2-7; perhaps TRBD1 as D (7 bases). Germline loops: CDR1 SGHTA, CDR2 FQGNSA. Between the trimmed V and J ends, which lost 5 bases and 7 bases, there was a span of 15 bases. This CDR3 comprises 13 residues. The CDR3 region is CASSQGGPREQYF. As DNA, the CDR3 is TGTGCCAGCAGCCAGGGGGGACCTAGGGAGCAGTACTTC. The full variable domain, completed using reference TRBV7-2 and TRBJ2-7, is GAGVSQSPSNKVTEKGKDVELRCDPISGHTALYWYRQSLGQGLEFLIYFQGNSAPDKSGLPSDRFSAERTGGSVSTLTIQRTQQEDSAVYLCASSQGGPREQYFGPGTRLTVT.

This clone was observed a single time. The chain joins TRBV6-5 to TRBJ2-1; D ambiguous. V lost 4 bases to trimming and J lost 8 bases, with 6 bases between them. Germline CDR1 is MNHEY and CDR2 is SVGAGI. The CDR3 contains 11 residues. Written as DNA, the CDR3 is TGTGCCAGCAGTTCCATCGATGAGCAGTTCTTC. This sequence encodes CASSSIDEQFF.

By sample fraction, this clone is medium-sized. V is TRBV30 and J is TRBJ1-2, with 7 bases matching TRBD1. CDR1 and CDR2 from the germline V gene are GTSNPN and SVGIG (reference sequence). V dropped 1 base and J dropped 2; count of bases not matched to a gene: 7. This CDR3 spans 15 amino acids. The CDR3 DNA sequence: TGTGCCTGGAGTGCCGACGGGACAGCAAACTATGGCTACACCTTC. Its translation is CAWSADGTANYGYTF.

The V and J genes are TRBV7-6 and TRBJ2-1; 9 nucleotides agree with TRBD1. The CDR3 contains 13 residues. The junction had 5 bases not matched to a gene; V was cut back by 5 bases and J by 9 bases. CDR1 and CDR2 (germline): SGHVS, FNYEAQ. The CDR3 nucleotides are TGTGCCAGCAGCCGGGACAGGGACAGTGAGCAGTTCTTC. Translated, it gives CASSRDRDSEQFF.

CDR3 sequence: CASSKDNSNEQFF. The CDR3 bases are TGTGCCAGCAGCAAGGACAACTCGAATGAGCAGTTCTTC. J is TRBJ2-1 and V is TRBV5-4; perhaps TRBD1 as D (5 bases). CDR3 length equals 13 residues. Trimming stripped 4 bases from V and 7 bases from J, with 12 bases between. Looked up from germline, CDR1 is SGHNT and CDR2 is YYREEE (reference sequence).

The chain uses TRBV10-3 and TRBJ2-3, with no clear D. Germline CDR1 reads ENHRY; CDR2 reads SYGVKD. V lost 8 bases to trimming and J lost 4 bases, with 10 bases between them. The CDR3 loop spans 12 amino acids. DNA for the CDR3: TGTGCCATCGTCGGTAGTGCAGATACGCAGTATTTT. It codes for CAIVGSADTQYF.

V gene TRBV7-9 combines with J gene TRBJ2-5; possible D gene TRBD1, 6 bases. Germline V gene sequence: CDR1 SEHNR, CDR2 FQNEAQ (reference sequence). Trimming shortened V by 1 base and J by 2 bases, and 8 bases separated the two germline ends. This CDR3 has 14 residues. CDR3 sequence (DNA): TGTGCCAGCAGCTTAGGGACAGCACAAGAGACCCAGTACTTC. Amino acids: CASSLGTAQETQYF.

This chain uses TRBV2 with TRBJ2-5; 8 positions match TRBD1. The CDR3 has 13 residues. With 4 bases clipped from V and 7 bases from J, the junction kept 5 bases outside the gene matches. The germline V gene encodes CDR1 SNHLY and CDR2 FYNNEI. CDR3 sequence reads: CASSGQGRGTQYF. CDR3 nucleotides: TGTGCCAGCAGTGGACAGGGGCGCGGGACCCAGTACTTC.

The rearrangement links TRBV18 to TRBJ2-3; D is unresolved. Germline V CDR1 and CDR2: KGHSH, LQKENI. V dropped 0 bases and J dropped 5 bases, with 9 bases sitting between them. The CDR3 loop spans 14 amino acids. The DNA of the CDR3 is TGTGCCAGCTCACCACCGCGGCGGCAAGATACGCAGTATTTT. Translating it yields CASSPPRRQDTQYF.

The chain employs TRBV5-8 and TRBJ2-1, with TRBD2 matching 7 bases. V lost 4 bases to trimming and J lost 0 bases; unmatched junction nucleotides: 4. The germline gives CDR1 SGHTS, CDR2 YDEGEE. The CDR3 length is 15 residues. The CDR3 bases are TGTGCCAGCAGCATAAGACTAGCCTCCTACAATGAGCAGTTCTTC. This sequence encodes CASSIRLASYNEQFF. The variable domain in full, with the rest retrieved from reference TRBV5-8 and TRBJ2-1, is EAGVTQSPTHLIKTRGQQATLRCSPISGHTSVYWYQQALGLGLQFLLWYDEGEERNRGNFPPRFSGRQFPNYSSELNVNALELEDSALYLCASSIRLASYNEQFFGPGTRLTVL.

This chain joins TRBV28 and TRBJ1-5, with 10 bases aligning to TRBD1. This CDR3 spans 14 amino acids. Unmatched junction bases numbered 2, after V lost 7 bases and J lost 2 bases. Looked up from germline, CDR1 is MDHEN and CDR2 is SYDVKM. CDR3 amino acids: CASKDRGGNQPQHF. CDR3 bases: TGTGCCAGCAAGGACAGGGGGGGCAATCAGCCCCAGCATTTT.

The J gene is TRBJ1-2, the V gene TRBV6-4; D gene uncertain. Per germline, CDR1 MRHNA and CDR2 SNTAGT. V was clipped by 6 bases and J by 10 bases, with 18 bases between them. The CDR3 spans 13 residues. The CDR3 nucleotides are TGTGCCAGCAGGCCCCCCGGGAGCGTAGTCTACACCTTC. The encoded protein is CASRPPGSVVYTF.

This sequence joins TRBV15 and TRBJ1-5, with a weak D call TRBD1 (5 bases). The germline V gene has CDR1 LNHNV and CDR2 YYDKDF (reference sequence). CDR3 length equals 13 residues. With 8 bases removed from V and 4 bases from J, the gap between germline ends came to 12 bases. The CDR3 here is CATRPGPNQPQHF. CDR3 sequence (DNA): TGTGCCACCCGCCCGGGACCAAATCAGCCCCAGCATTTT.

The genes are TRBV2 and TRBJ2-5; D possibly uses TRBD1 or TRBD2 (6 bases each). This CDR3 region has 15 residues. V lost 5 bases, J lost 5 bases, and 18 bases lay in between. The V gene's germline CDR1 is SNHLY and CDR2 FYNNEI. The CDR3 region has the DNA TGTGCCAGCAGTACCCAGGGACTTCAGGGGGAGACCCAGTACTTC. Protein product: CASSTQGLQGETQYF.

The chain combines TRBV4-1 with TRBJ1-2, with TRBD1 identical over 8 bases. With 1 base clipped from V and 8 bases from J, the junction kept 6 bases outside the gene matches. This CDR3 has 14 amino acids. Germline loops: CDR1 MGHRA, CDR2 YSYEKL. The CDR3 bases are TGCGCCAGCAGCCAAGGGACAGGGATGTGGGGCTACACCTTC. Amino acids: CASSQGTGMWGYTF.

The V call is TRBV18, the J call TRBJ1-1; 7 nucleotides line up with TRBD1. Germline V gives CDR1 KGHSH, CDR2 LQKENI. The CDR3 sequence is 14 residues long. J lost 4 bases, V lost 4 bases, and 6 bases had no gene match. The CDR3 reads CASSLRQGATEAFF. CDR3 coding DNA: TGTGCCAGCTCACTACGACAGGGAGCCACTGAAGCTTTCTTT.